The entry below describes one T cell receptor (beta chain). This specimen belongs to a study of shared clonotypes between healthy human individuals. Sequencing used immunoSEQ multiplex PCR; TCRdb keeps in-frame clones, though not all of them. Here the sample spans 2 million to 2.5 million clones, about 92% being singletons. The CDR3 sequence is 16 residues long. Germline CDR1 is KGHSH and CDR2 is LQKENI. The ends were cut back, 0 bases at V and 3 bases at J, with 11 bases in the middle. The chain is built from TRBV18 and TRBJ2-2; no reliable D call. This receptor was identified in a man between 18 and 35 years old in good health. Some clones in this sample may be carry-over from other donors' samples. Sequencing used naive CD4+ T cells from PBMCs. Stated subset: CD45RA+ positively selected. The chain's CDR3 is CASSPPGSRDTGELFF. In DNA form, the CDR3 reads TGTGCCAGCTCACCACCGGGTTCGCGAGACACCGGGGAGCTGTTTTTT.